This T cell receptor (beta chain) came from a study of T cells expressing NK-cell markers. The CDR3 covers 16 residues. Germline V gene data show CDR1 as LGHDT and CDR2 as YNNKEL (reference sequence). TCRdb reprocessed the 5' RACE reads; each CDR3 protein has one entry and no DNA is given. This repertoire includes roughly 160,000 distinct CDR3 sequences. The sample comprised blood T cells: a sorted CD56 or NKG2C T cell subset, CD4+ or CD8+ T cells, or bulk PBMC T cells (not recorded which). This sequence joins TRBV3-1 and TRBJ2-1; TCRdb's D call, TRBD2, is unchecked because there is no DNA. This receptor was identified in a woman aged 18 to 69 in good health. CDR3: CASSRETSGGADEQFF.